Listed below are T cell receptor beta chains from one sample, sequenced in a study of blood T cell repertoires in COVID-19. Here immunoSEQ multiplex PCR was the method, and the copy in TCRdb shows in-frame clones only, minus some. The repertoire has around 100,000 clones, about 90% of them found once; the top ten carry 6.7%. The sequenced material came from peripheral blood. These receptors were taken from a man younger than 35 with COVID-19, enrolled during active disease. CDR3s include the opening cysteine and the closing phenylalanine or tryptophan. A D gene is named only where the DNA matches it firmly. Some rows have no size entry. The others give once, few or many, or a class for an expanded clone.

V gene	D gene	J gene	clone size	CDR3 DNA	CDR3 protein
TRBV30	TRBD1	TRBJ1-5	-	TGTGCCTGGGGGGACAGCAACAATCAGCCCCAGCATTTT	CAWGDSNNQPQHF
TRBV19	TRBD2	TRBJ2-7	-	TGTGCCAGTAGTGATAGCGGGAGCGGGCCCTACGAGCAGTACTTC	CASSDSGSGPYEQYF
TRBV11-2	TRBD1	TRBJ2-7	-	TGTGCCAGCAGTAGGGACAGCTACTACGAGCAGTACTTC	CASSRDSYYEQYF
TRBV12-3/TRBV12-4	TRBD1	TRBJ2-3	once	TGTGCCAGCAAAGGACAGGGCCTGAATACGCAGTATTTT	CASKGQGLNTQYF
TRBV6-6	-	TRBJ2-7	-	TGTGCCAGCAGCGCCCCGGGATTCGGAGACTACGAGCAGTACTTC	CASSAPGFGDYEQYF
TRBV30	-	TRBJ1-2	-	TGTGCCTGGATCCAGTCAAACTATGGCTACACCTTC	CAWIQSNYGYTF
TRBV10-2	-	TRBJ1-5	-	TGCGCCAGCAGTGATCGGTCACGAAGTCAGCCCCAGCATTTT	CASSDRSRSQPQHF
TRBV18	-	TRBJ1-1	-	TGTGCCAGCTCACCCCCAGGGGCGCAGACTGAAGCTTTCTTT	CASSPPGAQTEAFF
TRBV7-2	TRBD1	TRBJ1-5	few	TGTGCCAGCAGCCTAGACAGGGGGACTCAGCCCCAGCATTTT	CASSLDRGTQPQHF
TRBV6-5	-	TRBJ1-5	-	TGTGCCAGCACCGACAGACTTTATAGCAATCAGCCCCAGCATTTT	CASTDRLYSNQPQHF
TRBV14	TRBD2	TRBJ2-1	few	TGTGCCAGCAAAGCGCGGGAGTGGGACAATGAGCAGTTCTTC	CASKAREWDNEQFF
TRBV6-5	TRBD2	TRBJ2-7	-	TGTGCCAGCAGTTCCGATAGCGGGAGAATTTCCGAGCAGTACTTC	CASSSDSGRISEQYF
TRBV11-2	TRBD2	TRBJ2-2	-	TGTGCCAGCAGCAAGCTTCGACTAGCCTTTGGGACCGGGGAGCTGTTTTTT	CASSKLRLAFGTGELFF
TRBV27	TRBD2	TRBJ2-1	-	TGTGCCAGCAGTTCCATTATTCGCCTAGCGGGAGACAAGGCAGATGAGCAGTTCTTC	CASSSIIRLAGDKADEQFF
TRBV2	-	TRBJ2-7	once	TGTGCCAGCAGTGGGACAGTTGGGGGCTACGAGCAGTACTTC	CASSGTVGGYEQYF
TRBV14	-	TRBJ2-7	-	TGTGCCAGCAGCCAAGATCAGGTTTTCGGCAAGCAGTACTTC	CASSQDQVFGKQYF
TRBV18	TRBD2	TRBJ2-1	-	TGTGCCAGCTCACTGCTAGCGGGAGAAGAGCAGTTCTTC	CASSLLAGEEQFF
TRBV20-1	TRBD1	TRBJ2-7	once	TGCAGTGCTAGTTTCTTCGCTGAGGCAGGGGGCTTCGGGGAGCAGTACTTC	CSASFFAEAGGFGEQYF
TRBV18	-	TRBJ2-5	-	TGTGCCAGCTCACCAATCACTAGCAGACACCAAGAGACCCAGTACTTC	CASSPITSRHQETQYF
TRBV4-1	-	TRBJ1-6	-	TGCGCCAGCAGCAGGGGGAATAATTCACCCCTCCACTTT	CASSRGNNSPLHF
TRBV6-6	TRBD1	TRBJ1-2	-	TGTGCCAGCAGCCTCGACAGGGATGTACATGGCTACACCTTC	CASSLDRDVHGYTF
TRBV28	TRBD1	TRBJ1-5	-	TGTGCCAGCAGTTTTGGGGGCAGGGGGTTTGGAAGTCAGCCCCAGCATTTT	CASSFGGRGFGSQPQHF
TRBV11-2	-	TRBJ2-1	-	TGTGCCAGCAGCTTAGGGCTAGGGGGTGCTGAGCAGTTCTTC	CASSLGLGGAEQFF
TRBV18	TRBD2	TRBJ2-2	once	TGTGCCAGCTCACCCGCTAGCGGGAACACCGGGGAGCTGTTTTTT	CASSPASGNTGELFF
TRBV2	TRBD1	TRBJ1-6	-	TGTGCCAGCAGTGGCGCTTCAGGGGGGTATTCACCCCTCCACTTT	CASSGASGGYSPLHF
TRBV6-5	-	TRBJ1-4	-	TGTGCCAGCAGTACGGGGAGAGGGAAACTGCTTTTT	CASSTGRGKLLF
TRBV10-1	-	TRBJ1-1	once	TGCGCCAGCAGTGATAAGGGGCACATGAACACTGAAGCTTTCTTT	CASSDKGHMNTEAFF
TRBV29-1	TRBD1	TRBJ2-1	-	TGCAGCGCCAGGGGGAGACCCTACAATGAGCAGTTCTTC	CSARGRPYNEQFF
TRBV6-5	-	TRBJ2-1	-	TGTGCCAGCAGTTACCTCAGGGGCAATGAGCAGTTCTTC	CASSYLRGNEQFF
TRBV5-1	-	TRBJ1-1	-	TGCGCCAGCAGCTCAAACATGAACACTGAAGCTTTCTTT	CASSSNMNTEAFF
TRBV6-4	TRBD1	TRBJ2-1	-	TGTGCCAGCAGTGTAGACAGGGCGAATGAGCAGTTCTTC	CASSVDRANEQFF
TRBV6-5	-	TRBJ2-2	-	TGTGCCAGCCAGAGGTTCGGGGAGCTGTTTTTT	CASQRFGELFF
TRBV19	-	TRBJ2-3	-	TGTGCCAGTAGTATATTCGGCAGGGACTTCACAGATACGCAGTATTTT	CASSIFGRDFTDTQYF
TRBV28	TRBD1	TRBJ2-7	-	TGTGCCAGCAGGATAGACAGGGGGCCCTCTCGCGAGCAGTACTTC	CASRIDRGPSREQYF
TRBV4-3	TRBD2	TRBJ2-3	-	TGCGCCAGCAGCCAAGATTTTTTGAGGGCTAGCGGGAGGGGAGATACGCAGTATTTT	CASSQDFLRASGRGDTQYF
TRBV7-9	TRBD1	TRBJ1-2	-	TGTGCCAGCAGCATAGGACAGGGGATTGGTGGCTACACCTTC	CASSIGQGIGGYTF
TRBV19	-	TRBJ2-3	-	TGTGCCAGTAGTATAGACGGAGGGGCGACTCAGTATTTT	CASSIDGGATQYF
TRBV10-3	TRBD2	TRBJ2-7	-	TGTGCCATCAGTGAGTCCCGAACTAGCGATTCCTACGAGCAGTACTTC	CAISESRTSDSYEQYF
TRBV18	-	TRBJ2-1	-	TGTGCCAGCTCACAGCAGGGCGGCAATGAGCAGTTCTTC	CASSQQGGNEQFF
TRBV7-3	-	TRBJ2-1	-	TGTGCCAGCAGCTTAACGTCTCTCCGCTACAATGAGCAGTTCTTC	CASSLTSLRYNEQFF
TRBV11-1	TRBD2	TRBJ2-5	-	TGTGCCAGCAGCCGCTCTAGCGGGAGGAACCAAGAGACCCAGTACTTC	CASSRSSGRNQETQYF
TRBV7-2	TRBD1	TRBJ1-2	few	TGTGCCAGCAGCACCCAGGGACAGGTTAATGGCTACACCTTC	CASSTQGQVNGYTF
TRBV12-3/TRBV12-4	-	TRBJ2-1	-	TGTGCCAGCAGTTTAAACTCGAATGAGCAGTTCTTC	CASSLNSNEQFF
TRBV9	TRBD2	TRBJ2-2	-	TGTGCCAGCAGCCCCATGGGACTAGCGGCCACCGGGGAGCTGTTTTTT	CASSPMGLAATGELFF
TRBV11-3	TRBD2	TRBJ2-2	-	TGTGCCAGCAGCTTAGCAAGGCGGGAGAGGTTGGGAACCGGGGAGCTGTTTTTT	CASSLARRERLGTGELFF
TRBV19	TRBD2	TRBJ2-1	-	TGTGCCAGTCGGACTAGCGGCCCCTCCTACAATGAGCAGTTCTTC	CASRTSGPSYNEQFF
TRBV11-2	-	TRBJ2-7	-	TGTGCCAGCAGCCCTTCCTACGAGCAGTACTTC	CASSPSYEQYF
TRBV13	TRBD2	TRBJ2-7	-	TGTGCCAGCAGCTTAGCGGAGATTAGCGGGAGGGCCGCCGAGCAGTACTTC	CASSLAEISGRAAEQYF
TRBV2	-	TRBJ1-2	-	TGTGCCAGCAGTGAAGCGCGGTCAGAGAGGAACACCTTC	CASSEARSERNTF
TRBV28	TRBD1	TRBJ2-7	-	TGTGCCAGCAGAAAACAGGGGTCCTACGAGCAGTACTTC	CASRKQGSYEQYF
TRBV24-1	-	TRBJ2-3	once	TGTGCCACCAGTGAGGTACAGGGCCCAGATACGCAGTATTTT	CATSEVQGPDTQYF
TRBV9	TRBD1	TRBJ2-2	-	TGTGCCAGCAACCTCTCTCCGAACAGGGGGCATTGGAACACCGGGGAGCTGTTTTTT	CASNLSPNRGHWNTGELFF
TRBV5-6	-	TRBJ2-7	-	TGTGCCAGCAGCTTGGTAGCGGTGACCTACGAGCAGTACTTC	CASSLVAVTYEQYF
TRBV7-7	-	TRBJ2-2	-	TGTGCCAGCAGCCCGGGACTTAACACCGGGGAGCTGTTTTTT	CASSPGLNTGELFF
TRBV27	-	TRBJ1-1	-	TGTGCCCGGCCTTGGGGCAGTGAAGCTTTCTTT	CARPWGSEAFF
TRBV27	-	TRBJ1-5	-	TGTGCCAGCAGCGAGGGGACACCAACCTTCAATCAGCCCCAGCATTTT	CASSEGTPTFNQPQHF